Here is one T cell receptor (beta chain) with its context. This specimen belongs to a study of shared clonotypes between healthy human individuals. Per the original methods: There were no quality scores in the junction-only immunoSEQ sequences, so filtering differed. Libraries were prepared by immunoSEQ multiplex PCR; TCRdb keeps only in-frame clonotypes and omits some of them. The V and J calls and clone size are taken from that table; D and trimming were inferred from the DNA. This sample has fewer than 2.5 million clones, with 93% found just once. The CDR3 contains 14 residues. Per germline, CDR1 ENHRY and CDR2 SYGVKD.

The source of this sequence is a man between 18 and 29 years old in good health. Some clones in this sample may be carry-over from other donors' samples. The chain combines TRBV10-3 with TRBJ2-5; D possibly uses TRBD1 or TRBD2 (5 bases each). The DNA end lines up better with TRBJ2-7; the J call may be wrong. The sample taken for sequencing was naive CD4+ T cells from PBMCs. Sample subset: CD45RA+ positively selected. CDR3 amino acids: CAISEGSGRGEQYF. CDR3 nucleotide sequence: TGTGCCATCAGTGAGGGGTCAGGGAGAGGCGAGCAGTACTTC.